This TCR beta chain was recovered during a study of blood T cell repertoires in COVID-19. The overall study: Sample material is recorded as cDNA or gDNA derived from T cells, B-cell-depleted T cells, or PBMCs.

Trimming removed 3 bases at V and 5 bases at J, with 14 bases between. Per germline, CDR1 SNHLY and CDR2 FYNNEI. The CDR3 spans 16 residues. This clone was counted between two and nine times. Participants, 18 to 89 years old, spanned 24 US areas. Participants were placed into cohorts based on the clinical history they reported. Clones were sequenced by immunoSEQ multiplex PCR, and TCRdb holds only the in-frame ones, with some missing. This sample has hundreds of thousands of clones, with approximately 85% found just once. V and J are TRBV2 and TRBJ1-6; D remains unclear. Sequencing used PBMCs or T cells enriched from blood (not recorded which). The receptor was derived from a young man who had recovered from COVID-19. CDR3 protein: CASSDSRGVDNSPLHF. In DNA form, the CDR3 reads TGTGCCAGCAGTGATTCTCGGGGTGTGGATAATTCACCCCTCCACTTT.